This entry lists 21 T cell receptor beta chains sequenced from one sample in a study of blood T cell repertoires in COVID-19. Measured with immunoSEQ multiplex PCR; TCRdb has only the in-frame clones, and not every one. This table holds some 180,000 clones, about three quarters found once. The sample comprised peripheral blood. Receptors were obtained from a woman over 75 with active or convalescent COVID-19.

The V and J genes are TRBV7-9 and TRBJ1-2; D might be TRBD1 (6 bases). From germline, CDR1 is SEHNR and CDR2 FQNEAQ (reference sequence). Between the trimmed V and J ends, which lost 5 bases and 4 bases, there was a span of 11 bases. The CDR3 covers 13 residues. CDR3: CASSTGLAYGYTF. The CDR3 coding sequence is TGTGCCAGCAGCACAGGGCTGGCCTATGGCTACACCTTC. The full variable domain, in which reference TRBV7-9 and TRBJ1-2 provide the parts outside the CDR3, is DTGVSQNPRHKITKRGQNVTFRCDPISEHNRLYWYRQTLGQGPEFLTYFQNEAQLEKSRLLSDRFSAERPKGSFSTLEIQRTEQGDSAMYLCASSTGLAYGYTFGSGTRLTVV.

The rearrangement uses TRBV28 and TRBJ2-5; 10 nucleotides line up with TRBD2. This CDR3 spans 16 amino acids. Looked up from germline, CDR1 is MDHEN and CDR2 is SYDVKM. Unmatched junction bases numbered 4, after V lost 2 bases and J lost 1 base. The CDR3 region has the DNA TGTGCCAGCAGTTTAAGAAGACTAGCGGGCCAAGAGACCCAGTACTTC. Translation: CASSLRRLAGQETQYF.

V is TRBV21-1 and J is TRBJ1-5. TRBV21-1 is annotated as a pseudogene. The CDR3 has 12 residues. The CDR3 sequence: CASAGSNQPQHF. DNA for the CDR3: TGTGCCAGCGCGGGTAGCAATCAGCCCCAGCATTTT.

In DNA form, the CDR3 reads TGTGCCAGCAGGGAGGGAGTTTACGAGCAGTACTTC. It is translated as CASREGVYEQYF. This chain joins TRBV28 and TRBJ2-7; TRBD2 is a possible D gene (6 bases). Per germline, CDR1 MDHEN and CDR2 SYDVKM. The length of the CDR3 is 12 residues. Trimming pared 6 bases from V and 4 bases from J, leaving 10 bases between.

V is TRBV28 and J is TRBJ1-2, with TRBD1 identical over 7 bases. Looked up from germline, CDR1 is MDHEN and CDR2 is SYDVKM. The CDR3 spans 12 residues. V lost 8 bases and J lost 8; bases outside the gene matches: 8. The CDR3 coding sequence is TGTGCCAGCCTGACAGGGCGTTTAGGCTACACCTTC. Amino acid sequence: CASLTGRLGYTF.

The count of this clone is one. V and J are TRBV19 and TRBJ2-7; TRBD1 matches at 9 bases. V lost 4 bases, J lost 3 bases, and 7 bases stayed unmatched. Germline V gene data show CDR1 as LNHDA and CDR2 as SQIVND (reference sequence). CDR3 length: 15 residues. This CDR3 reads CASSTEQGASYEQYF. The CDR3 nucleotides read TGTGCCAGTAGTACGGAACAGGGGGCAAGCTACGAGCAGTACTTC.

This chain joins TRBV19 and TRBJ2-1; the D is unclear. Germline assignment: CDR1 LNHDA and CDR2 SQIVND (reference sequence). Trimming took off 11 bases at V and 5 bases at J, with 16 bases between the two ends. The CDR3 length is 13 residues. The CDR3 coding sequence is TGTGCCTCTTCAGCTCGGGTCGACAATGAGCAGTTCTTC. Translation gives CASSARVDNEQFF. Together with reference TRBV19 and TRBJ2-1, the CDR3 gives the full variable domain: DGGITQSPKYLFRKEGQNVTLSCEQNLNHDAMYWYRQDPGQGLRLIYYSQIVNDFQKGDIAEGYSVSREKKESFPLTVTSAQKNPTAFYLCASSARVDNEQFFGPGTRLTVL.

The chain recombines TRBV6-5 with TRBJ2-7, with a weak D call TRBD2 (6 bases). The CDR3 is made up of 12 amino acids. V was pared by 5 bases and J by 10 bases, with 15 bases between. Germline assignment: CDR1 MNHEY and CDR2 SVGAGI. The CDR3 protein is CASSPGTGNQYF. CDR3 in DNA: TGTGCCAGCAGTCCCGGGACTGGGAATCAGTACTTC.

V and J are TRBV4-2 and TRBJ1-2; D is uncertain. The germline V gene encodes CDR1 LGHNA and CDR2 YNFKEQ. Trimming took 0 bases from V and 1 from J, leaving 9 bases between them. The CDR3 sequence is 15 residues long. The CDR3, as DNA: TGTGCCAGCAGCCAAGAGGGCCAAAATAACTATGGCTACACCTTC. Protein: CASSQEGQNNYGYTF.

The rearrangement uses TRBV5-1 and TRBJ2-7; a weak D match, TRBD2 (7 bases). This CDR3 spans 15 amino acids. V gave up 4 bases and J gave up 6 bases, with 20 bases separating them. Germline CDR1 is SGHRS and CDR2 is YFSETQ. The CDR3 loop reads CASSPNGGGFGEQYF. The CDR3, as DNA: TGCGCCAGCAGCCCAAACGGCGGGGGCTTCGGCGAGCAGTACTTC.

J is TRBJ2-3 and V is TRBV5-1; 7 nucleotides match TRBD2. The CDR3 totals 16 residues. V dropped 0 bases and J dropped 4; count of bases not matched to a gene: 8. CDR1 and CDR2 (germline): SGHRS, YFSETQ. The CDR3 loop reads CASSLAVGGTSDTQYF. The DNA of the CDR3 is TGCGCCAGCAGCTTGGCCGTCGGGGGGACCTCAGATACGCAGTATTTT.

The rearrangement joins TRBV20-1 to TRBJ1-2, with TRBD1 matching 8 bases. This CDR3 spans 14 amino acids. Germline loops: CDR1 DFQATT, CDR2 SNEGSKA (reference sequence). V lost 3 bases and J lost 8; bases outside the gene matches: 11. The DNA for the CDR3 is TGCAGTGCTAGTACGGACAGGGCCAGAGGGGGCTACACCTTC. It codes for CSASTDRARGGYTF.

The J gene is TRBJ1-5, the V gene TRBV11-2, with D possibly TRBD1 on 6 matching bases. Germline lookup yields CDR1 SGHAT and CDR2 FQNNGV. With 5 bases removed from V and 2 bases from J, the gap between germline ends came to 13 bases. This CDR3 region has 15 residues. The DNA for the CDR3 is TGTGCCAGCAGCCCATCAGGGGTGGGCAATCAGCCCCAGCATTTT. This sequence encodes CASSPSGVGNQPQHF.

The sample holds a few counts of this clone. The chain employs TRBV10-3 and TRBJ2-7, with D perhaps matching TRBD2 (5 bases). Germline CDR1 ENHRY, CDR2 SYGVKD. V lost 6 bases to trimming and J lost 6 bases, with 12 bases between them. The CDR3 has 12 amino acids. The CDR3 spells CAIRPPAGEQYF. CDR3 nucleotide sequence: TGTGCCATCAGGCCTCCCGCGGGCGAGCAGTACTTC.

The V call is TRBV3-1 (or the pseudogene TRBV3-2), the J call TRBJ2-7, with D perhaps TRBD1 (5 bases). This CDR3 region has 16 residues. Germline CDR1 and CDR2: LGHDT and YNNKEL (reference sequence). V lost 1 base and J 3 bases, leaving 16 bases between the germline ends. The CDR3 loop is CASSQVNQGIFYEQYF. CDR3 in DNA: TGTGCCAGCAGCCAAGTAAACCAGGGAATTTTCTACGAGCAGTACTTC.

The chain has TRBV5-1 and TRBJ1-3; D not resolved. This CDR3 region has 15 residues. V gave up 1 base and J gave up 0 bases, with 8 bases separating them. Germline lookup yields CDR1 SGHRS and CDR2 YFSETQ. In DNA form, the CDR3 reads TGCGCCAGCAGCTTGTCTACAGCCTCTGGAAACACCATATATTTT. Protein sequence: CASSLSTASGNTIYF.

In its sample, this clone was seen a few times. The rearrangement uses TRBV5-6 and TRBJ1-2; D is possibly TRBD1 (5 bases). Trimming removed 5 bases from V and 6 bases from J, with 20 bases in between. The CDR3 has 15 residues. Per the germline V gene, CDR1 is SGHDT and CDR2 is YYEEEE. In DNA form, the CDR3 reads TGTGCCAGCAGTCAGCCTGCCTCAAAAGGGGATGGCTACACCTTC. As protein: CASSQPASKGDGYTF.

V is TRBV7-9 and J is TRBJ1-5; D uncertain. The CDR3 totals 14 residues. V lost 1 base and J 2 bases, leaving 6 bases between the germline ends. CDR1 and CDR2 from the germline V gene are SEHNR and FQNEAQ (reference sequence). The CDR3 sequence is CASSLDQGNQPQHF. The CDR3, as DNA: TGTGCCAGCAGCTTAGATCAGGGCAATCAGCCCCAGCATTTT.

The chain combines TRBV28 with TRBJ1-4; 7 bases match TRBD1. Unmatched junction bases numbered 4, after V lost 5 bases and J lost 4 bases. This CDR3 comprises 14 residues. The germline V gene encodes CDR1 MDHEN and CDR2 SYDVKM. As DNA, the CDR3 is TGTGCCAGCAGTACACAGGGGAGTAATGAAAAACTGTTTTTT. Protein product: CASSTQGSNEKLFF.

The chain combines TRBV27 with TRBJ2-3, with D maybe TRBD2 (5 bases). The germline V gene encodes CDR1 MNHEY and CDR2 SMNVEV (reference sequence). This CDR3 comprises 14 residues. Trimming stripped 0 bases from V and 6 bases from J, with 10 bases between. CDR3 nucleotides: TGTGCCAGCAGTTTATCCCGGGGTCCGGATACGCAGTATTTT. This translates into CASSLSRGPDTQYF.

This clone was observed a single time. V is TRBV5-1 and J is TRBJ2-4; a weak D match, TRBD1 (5 bases). Germline CDR1 SGHRS, CDR2 YFSETQ. V lost 0 bases and J lost 5, with 15 bases in between. This CDR3 spans 16 amino acids. DNA of the CDR3: TGCGCCAGCAGCTTGGATGTCAGGGCTTGGCAAAACATTCAGTACTTC. Amino acids: CASSLDVRAWQNIQYF.